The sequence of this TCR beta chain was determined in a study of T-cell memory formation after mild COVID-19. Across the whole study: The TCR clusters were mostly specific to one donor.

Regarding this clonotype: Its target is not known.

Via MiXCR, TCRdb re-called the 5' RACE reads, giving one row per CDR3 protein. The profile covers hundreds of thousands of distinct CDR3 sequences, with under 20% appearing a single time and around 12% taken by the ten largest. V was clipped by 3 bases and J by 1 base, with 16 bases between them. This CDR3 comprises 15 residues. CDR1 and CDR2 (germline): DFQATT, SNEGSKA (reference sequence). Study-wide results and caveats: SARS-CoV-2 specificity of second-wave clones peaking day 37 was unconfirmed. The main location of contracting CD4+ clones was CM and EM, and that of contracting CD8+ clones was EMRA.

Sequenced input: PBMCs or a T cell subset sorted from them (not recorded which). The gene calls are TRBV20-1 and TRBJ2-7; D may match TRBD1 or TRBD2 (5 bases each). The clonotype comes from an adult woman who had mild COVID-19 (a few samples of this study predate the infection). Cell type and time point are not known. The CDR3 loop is CSASEGLGISYEQYF. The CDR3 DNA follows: TGCAGTGCTAGTGAGGGGTTAGGAATATCCTACGAGCAGTACTTC.